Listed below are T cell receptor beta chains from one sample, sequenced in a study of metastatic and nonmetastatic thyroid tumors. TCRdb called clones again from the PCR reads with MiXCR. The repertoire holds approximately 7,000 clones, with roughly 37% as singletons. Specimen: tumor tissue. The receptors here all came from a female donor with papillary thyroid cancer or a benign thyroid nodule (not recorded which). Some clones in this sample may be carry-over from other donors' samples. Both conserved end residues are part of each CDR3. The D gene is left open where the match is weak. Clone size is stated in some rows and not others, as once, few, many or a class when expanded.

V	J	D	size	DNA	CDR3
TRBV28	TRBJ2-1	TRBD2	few	TGTGCCAGCAGTCCCGTTACGGTAGCGGGGTCCTACAATGAGCAGTTCTTC	CASSPVTVAGSYNEQFF
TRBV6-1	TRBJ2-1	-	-	TGTGCCAGCATTCTTGATCCCCGTAGCTCCTACAATGAGCAGTTCTTC	CASILDPRSSYNEQFF
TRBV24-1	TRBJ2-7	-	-	TGTGCCACCAGTGATCCGAATCGCTACGAGCAGTACTTC	CATSDPNRYEQYF
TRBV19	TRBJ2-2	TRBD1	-	TGTGCCAGTAGCCCACCCGGACAGGAGTACACCGGGGAGCTGTTTTTT	CASSPPGQEYTGELFF
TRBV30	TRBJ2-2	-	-	TGTGCCTGGGGGCAAGGGCACAACACCGGGGAGCTGTTTTTT	CAWGQGHNTGELFF
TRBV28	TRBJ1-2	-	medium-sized	TGTGCCAGCAGTTTGGCAGACAACTATGGCTACACCTTC	CASSLADNYGYTF
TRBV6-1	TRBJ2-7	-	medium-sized	TGTGCCAGCGGAAGAGGGAGTGCCTACGAGCAGTACTTC	CASGRGSAYEQYF
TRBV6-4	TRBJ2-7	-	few	TGTGCCAGCGACAGTTCCTACGAGCAGTACTTC	CASDSSYEQYF
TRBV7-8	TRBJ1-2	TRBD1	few	TGTGCCAGCAGCTCCGACGGAGGGACAGGGGTTTCTGGCTACACCTTC	CASSSDGGTGVSGYTF
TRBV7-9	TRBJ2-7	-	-	TGTGCCAGCAGCTTACCCCGCCCCGGGACATCAGAGCAGTACTTC	CASSLPRPGTSEQYF
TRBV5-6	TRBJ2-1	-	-	TGTGCCAGCAGCGGACCGGGAGAGAACAATGAGCAGTTCTTC	CASSGPGENNEQFF
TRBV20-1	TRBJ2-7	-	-	TGCAGTGCCGTGGGCAACCCGGATCGGAGGTCCCACGAGCAGTACTTC	CSAVGNPDRRSHEQYF
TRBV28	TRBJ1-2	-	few	TGTGCCAGCACCGAGGGAGGAGTCTATGGCTACACCTTC	CASTEGGVYGYTF
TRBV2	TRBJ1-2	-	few	TGTGCCAGCAGGGTGGGCGAGGGTGGCTACACCTTC	CASRVGEGGYTF
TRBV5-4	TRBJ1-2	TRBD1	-	TGTGCCAGCAGTCGGACAGGGGAGCGCTATGGCTACACCTTC	CASSRTGERYGYTF
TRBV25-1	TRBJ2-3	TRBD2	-	TGTGCCAGCAGTGAAGGGGTGAGGGAGGGGTACACAGATACGCAGTATTTT	CASSEGVREGYTDTQYF
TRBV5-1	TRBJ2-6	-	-	TGCGCCAGCAGCTACGGGGATTCTGGGGCCAACGTCCTGACTTTC	CASSYGDSGANVLTF
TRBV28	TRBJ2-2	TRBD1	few	TGTGCCAGCAGTTTCGCAGGGGGCGCCTCCGAGGAGCTGTTTTTT	CASSFAGGASEELFF
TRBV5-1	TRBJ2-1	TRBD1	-	TGCGCCAGCAGGTACGACAGGGGTAATGAGCAGTTCTTC	CASRYDRGNEQFF